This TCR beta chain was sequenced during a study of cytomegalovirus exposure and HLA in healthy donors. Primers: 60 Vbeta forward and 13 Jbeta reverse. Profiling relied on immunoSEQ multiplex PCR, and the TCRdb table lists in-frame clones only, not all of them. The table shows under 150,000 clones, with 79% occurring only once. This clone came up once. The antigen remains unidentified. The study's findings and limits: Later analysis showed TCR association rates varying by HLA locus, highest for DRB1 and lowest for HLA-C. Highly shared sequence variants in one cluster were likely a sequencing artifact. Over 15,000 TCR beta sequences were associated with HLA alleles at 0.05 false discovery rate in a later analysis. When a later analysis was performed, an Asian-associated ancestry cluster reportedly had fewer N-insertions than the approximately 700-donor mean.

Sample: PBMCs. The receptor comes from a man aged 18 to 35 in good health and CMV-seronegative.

The CDR3 nucleotides are TGTGCCAGCAGTGTCCAGGGGGAAACAGATACGCAGTATTTT. Encoded protein: CASSVQGETDTQYF. The rearrangement links TRBV6-1 to TRBJ2-3, with 7 bases fitting TRBD1. V gave up 4 bases and J gave up 3 bases; unmatched junction bases: 4. This CDR3 comprises 14 residues. Germline CDR1 is MNHNS and CDR2 is SASEGT.